Below, 14 T cell receptor beta chains from the same sample are listed, as sequenced in a study of cytomegalovirus exposure and HLA in healthy donors (dated by TCRdb to about 2017). Libraries were built with the immunoSEQ multiplex PCR assay. For the multiplex PCR, a mixture combining 60 forward primers for TCR Vbeta segments and 13 reverse primers for TCR Jbeta segments was used. TCRdb retrieved this table from immuneACCESS and kept in-frame rearrangements only. Not all clones are present; in checked studies, unresolved V genes account for under half, and no reason is known for the remainder. This sample comprises under 200,000 clones, approximately 80% of them detected only once. Jointly, the top ten make up 11% to 15% of the sample. Sequencing input: PBMCs. The receptors were sampled from a woman aged 25-40 years in good health and CMV-seropositive.

The chain has TRBV4-1 and TRBJ1-3; no firm D call. This CDR3 region has 15 residues. Germline loops: CDR1 MGHRA, CDR2 YSYEKL. V gave up 0 bases and J gave up 1 base, with 7 bases separating them. Here the CDR3 reads CASSQDLLSGNTIYF. The CDR3 DNA reads TGCGCCAGCAGCCAAGATTTGCTATCTGGAAACACCATATATTTT.

The rearrangement joins TRBV5-5 to TRBJ1-2; a possible D gene is TRBD1 (5 bases). Trimming shortened V by 5 bases and J by 4 bases, and 15 bases separated the two germline ends. CDR3 size: 14 residues. Germline-derived CDR1 and CDR2 are SGHKS and YYEKEE (reference sequence). CDR3 sequence: CASSRISGAYGYTF. The CDR3 DNA sequence: TGTGCCAGCAGTCGGATCTCTGGGGCCTATGGCTACACCTTC.

This sequence joins TRBV11-2 and TRBJ1-1; D gene ambiguous. V gave up 4 bases and J gave up 1 base, with 13 bases separating them. Germline assignment: CDR1 SGHAT and CDR2 FQNNGV. This CDR3 comprises 15 residues. The CDR3 reads CASSSQPGANTEAFF. The CDR3 nucleotides are TGTGCCAGCAGCTCCCAACCTGGAGCGAACACTGAAGCTTTCTTT.

The J gene is TRBJ2-3, the V gene TRBV5-6; 12 bases align to TRBD2. CDR3 length: 16 amino acids. CDR1 and CDR2 (germline): SGHDT, YYEEEE. V gave up 5 bases and J gave up 2 bases; unmatched junction bases: 6. The CDR3 is CASSLLAGGYTDTQYF. CDR3 sequence (DNA): TGTGCCAGCAGTTTACTAGCGGGGGGTTACACAGATACGCAGTATTTT.

The V call is TRBV13, the J call TRBJ2-1; 8 bases fit TRBD2. This CDR3 spans 16 amino acids. V lost 5 bases, J lost 6 bases, and 12 bases stayed unmatched. Germline-derived CDR1 and CDR2 are PRHDT and FYEKMQ (reference sequence). CDR3 sequence (DNA): TGTGCCAGCAGCGAATCAAGCCTAGCGGGTCTCAATGAGCAGTTCTTC. It translates to CASSESSLAGLNEQFF.

The V gene is TRBV19, the J gene TRBJ2-7; TRBD2 matches at 7 bases. V was clipped by 0 bases and J by 5 bases; unmatched bases: 10. From germline, CDR1 is LNHDA and CDR2 SQIVND (reference sequence). The CDR3 has 16 residues. Here the CDR3 DNA reads TGTGCCAGTAGTATAGATTCTCGGGAGGCCGGGCACGAGCAGTACTTC. Translation gives CASSIDSREAGHEQYF.

V gene TRBV11-2 combines with J gene TRBJ2-4; TRBD1 matches at 7 bases. The CDR3 totals 16 residues. Germline CDR1 reads SGHAT; CDR2 reads FQNNGV. J was trimmed by 1 base and V by 6 bases; bases with no gene match: 9. This chain's CDR3 is CASSYEGASAKNIQYF. In DNA, the CDR3 is TGTGCCAGCAGTTACGAGGGGGCATCCGCCAAAAACATTCAGTACTTC.

J is TRBJ2-6 and V is TRBV2; 7 bases are shared with TRBD1. This CDR3 has 15 amino acids. Germline V CDR1 and CDR2: SNHLY, FYNNEI. V shed 2 bases and J 4 bases; nucleotides not matched to a gene: 2. DNA for the CDR3: TGTGCCAGCAGTGAAAGGGGGCCAGGGGCCAACGTCCTGACTTTC. Its protein product is CASSERGPGANVLTF.

The chain couples TRBV29-1 to TRBJ2-7; the D gene is possibly TRBD1 (7 bases). Per germline, CDR1 SQVTM and CDR2 ANQGSEA. The ends were cut back, 5 bases at V and 2 bases at J, with 10 bases in the middle. The CDR3 totals 12 residues. The CDR3 spells CSVQGGAYEQYF. As DNA, the CDR3 is TGCAGCGTTCAGGGGGGCGCCTACGAGCAGTACTTC.

The rearrangement links TRBV6-1 to TRBJ2-7; D is undetermined. This CDR3 has 12 amino acids. Germline V gives CDR1 MNHNS, CDR2 SASEGT. Trimming cost V 6 bases and J 7 bases, with 13 bases left between them. The DNA for the CDR3 is TGTGCCAGCAGGGAGCCATTCCGGGAGCAGTACTTC. This codes for CASREPFREQYF.

The V and J genes are TRBV7-8 and TRBJ2-3, with 13 bases identical to TRBD2. Germline CDR1 and CDR2: SGHVS and FQNEAQ. The trim removed 1 base at V and 10 bases at J, leaving 8 bases unmatched. The CDR3 has 16 amino acids. CDR3 sequence: CASSLVTSGGASAQYF. CDR3 DNA sequence: TGTGCCAGCAGCTTAGTTACTAGCGGGGGGGCCTCCGCGCAGTATTTT.

V gene TRBV5-1 combines with J gene TRBJ1-6; 7 positions match TRBD1. After removal of 4 bases from V and 10 bases from J, the junction contained 8 bases not matched to a gene. From germline, CDR1 is SGHRS and CDR2 YFSETQ. The CDR3 sequence is 14 residues long. CDR3 DNA: TGCGCCAGCAGCCTCCACAGGGGAGAGTCACCCCTCCACTTT. This translates into CASSLHRGESPLHF.

The genes are TRBV4-3 and TRBJ2-1; 11 positions agree with TRBD2. CDR1 and CDR2 from the germline V gene are LGHNA and YSLEER. The CDR3 is 15 residues long. With V trimmed by 6 bases and J by 4 bases, 5 bases remained unmatched. Here the CDR3 reads CASSTASGRYNEQFF. In DNA form, the CDR3 reads TGCGCCAGCAGTACAGCTAGCGGGAGGTACAATGAGCAGTTCTTC.

J is TRBJ2-7 and V is TRBV7-9, with D tentatively TRBD1 (5 bases). Germline V gene sequence: CDR1 SEHNR, CDR2 FQNEAQ (reference sequence). The CDR3 has 11 amino acids. The V and J ends lost 5 bases and 6 bases respectively, with 8 bases between them. The CDR3 reads CASSQGREQYF. The CDR3 coding sequence is TGTGCCAGCAGCCAGGGTCGCGAGCAGTACTTC.